This T cell receptor beta chain appears in the sequencing data of a study of T cell clonality in common variable immunodeficiency. CVID and control samples used equivalent genomic DNA input. Assay used: immunoSEQ multiplex PCR; TCRdb lists only in-frame clones, some missing. The table records about 44,000 clones without singletons, the ten largest covering about 10%. With respect to this clone: Its antigen remains unknown. The sequence runs out 3 residues before the end of the CDR3; the remainder is reconstructed from the germline J gene.

The length of the CDR3 is 15 residues. J gave up 5 bases and V 7 bases, and 10 bases lay outside the gene matches. Germline V gene sequence: CDR1 SGHVS, CDR2 FNYEAQ. Study-wide results and limits: Common variable immunodeficiency TCR beta sequences reportedly had fewer deletions and N-nucleotide insertions.

The chain links TRBV7-6 to TRBJ2-3; 9 bases are a match to TRBD2. This sequence originates from a person aged 18 to 70 in good health. Sequencing was performed on peripheral blood mononuclear cells. This chain's CDR3 is CASNPRGGQGDTQYF. The sequenced part of the CDR3 DNA is TGTGCCAGCAACCCGCGGGGGGGGCAGGGAGATACG.